The clone carrying this T cell receptor beta chain was counted a few times. Indicated time point: newly diagnosed GD, antithyroid drugs for less than 3 months. The TCR library was prepared using RNA isolated from PBMCs. Researchers made TCR beta libraries by using iRepertoire HTBI primers and running Arm-PCR on CDR3 regions. TCRdb re-analysed the multiplex PCR reads in MiXCR, keeping a single row per CDR3 protein. The repertoire has under 250,000 distinct CDR3 sequences, roughly 20% of them found once; the top ten carry approximately 10%. The CDR3 contains 13 residues. The V and J ends lost 6 bases and 2 bases, in that order; junction bases with no gene match: 1. Germline-derived CDR1 and CDR2 are LNHDA and SQIVND (reference sequence). The data stem from a study of regulatory T cells in long-lasting Graves disease. These records were also assigned to another study, of T cells in Graves' hyperthyroidism and ophthalmopathy.

The receptor's source is a woman in her twenties or thirties with Graves disease. This rearrangement joins TRBV19 to TRBJ2-1, with 7 bases that match TRBD2. The sequences come from peripheral blood mononuclear cells (PBMCs), collected at new diagnosis, from a patient treated with antithyroid drugs. CDR3 sequence reads: CASRSGAYNEQFF. The CDR3 DNA reads TGTGCCAGTAGGAGCGGGGCCTACAATGAGCAGTTCTTC.